Shown below are 17 T cell receptor beta chains from a single sample sequenced in a study of early T cells in non-severe SARS-CoV-2 infection. TCRdb analysed the 5' RACE reads with MiXCR anew, one entry per CDR3 protein. The profile covers 70,000 or so distinct CDR3 sequences, with roughly 4.6% appearing a single time and 3.6% taken by the ten largest. The sample here was whole blood, taken at baseline. The receptors originated from an adult who was a healthcare worker with PCR-confirmed SARS-CoV-2 infection or an uninfected control (not recorded which). The donor label of this sample is uncertain.

The sample holds many counts of this clonotype. This chain connects TRBV5-5 to TRBJ2-3, with D possibly being TRBD2 (6 bases). V lost 2 bases and J 0 bases, leaving 10 bases between the germline ends. This CDR3 has 15 residues. Germline values: CDR1 SGHKS, CDR2 YYEKEE (reference sequence). CDR3 nucleotide sequence: TGTGCCAGCAGCTTAAGCGGGCTTAGCACAGATACGCAGTATTTT. Translating gives CASSLSGLSTDTQYF.

This clonotype has only one observation. This is likely a read error, given that the CDR3 carries no conserved phenylalanine or tryptophan at its end. V gene TRBV28 combines with J gene TRBJ2-7, with a possible D match to TRBD2 (6 bases). Germline CDR1 reads MDHEN; CDR2 reads SYDVKM. CDR3 length equals 13 residues. Trimming took off 8 bases at V and 1 base at J, with 12 bases between the two ends. The DNA for the CDR3 is TGTGCCAGCTGGAGGGACGGTTCCTACGAGCAGTACTCC. This translates into CASWRDGSYEQYS.

This clonotype was seen a few times. The chain uses TRBV20-1 and TRBJ2-3; 9 positions agree with TRBD2. V lost 6 bases and J lost 0; bases outside the gene matches: 13. Germline V lookup: CDR1 DFQATT, CDR2 SNEGSKA (reference sequence). The CDR3 loop spans 17 amino acids. This CDR3 reads CSAAAAGGLLSTDTQYF. The CDR3 region has the DNA TGCAGTGCCGCCGCAGCGGGGGGTCTACTTAGCACAGATACGCAGTATTTT.

The gene calls are TRBV7-2 and TRBJ1-2, with D possibly TRBD1 on 5 matching bases. The CDR3 loop spans 13 amino acids. V gave up 1 base and J gave up 7 bases, with 10 bases separating them. CDR1 and CDR2 (germline): SGHTA, FQGNSA. The CDR3 bases are TGTGCCAGCAGCTTAGGGGGCAGGGTTGGCTACACCTTC. This encodes CASSLGGRVGYTF.

The chain recombines TRBV5-1 with TRBJ2-3, with 10 bases that match TRBD2. Germline lookup yields CDR1 SGHRS and CDR2 YFSETQ. The CDR3 has 16 amino acids. V lost 1 base to trimming and J lost 5 bases; unmatched junction nucleotides: 7. The CDR3: CASSLTSGGAGDTQYF. CDR3 nucleotide sequence: TGCGCCAGCAGCTTGACCAGCGGGGGGGCTGGAGATACGCAGTATTTT.

At least ten counts were recorded for this clonotype. V and J are TRBV7-6 and TRBJ2-5; TRBD2 matches at 9 bases. The CDR3 contains 15 residues. CDR1 is SGHVS, CDR2 FNYEAQ, per germline. V shed 10 bases and J 5 bases; nucleotides not matched to a gene: 14. Here the CDR3 reads CATRSGGSPRETQYF. The CDR3 nucleotides read TGTGCCACCCGTAGCGGGGGATCACCGAGGGAGACCCAGTACTTC.

This clonotype was observed a few times. The chain couples TRBV7-2 to TRBJ1-1, with a tentative D call TRBD1 (5 bases). CDR1 is SGHTA and CDR2 is FQGNSA in the germline V gene. CDR3 length: 13 amino acids. With 5 bases removed from V and 0 bases from J, the gap between germline ends came to 7 bases. This CDR3 is CASSGGMNTEAFF. As DNA, the CDR3 is TGTGCCAGCAGCGGGGGGATGAACACTGAAGCTTTCTTT.

The rearrangement joins TRBV20-1 to TRBJ1-2, with 7 bases matching TRBD1. Germline CDR1 and CDR2: DFQATT and SNEGSKA (reference sequence). This CDR3 comprises 14 residues. Trimming cost V 7 bases and J 4 bases; bases outside gene matches: 12. CDR3 residues: CSVQTTGAFYGYTF. The CDR3 DNA is TGCAGTGTTCAAACCACAGGGGCCTTCTATGGCTACACCTTC.

A few counts support this clonotype. J is TRBJ2-7 and V is TRBV28; possible D gene TRBD2, 5 bases. This CDR3 has 14 amino acids. Germline loops: CDR1 MDHEN, CDR2 SYDVKM. V was cut by 1 base and J by 4 bases, with 11 bases left in between. The CDR3 region has the DNA TGTGCCAGCAGTTTATTGTCCGGGGAATACGAGCAGTACTTC. Amino acid sequence: CASSLLSGEYEQYF.

In this sample, this clonotype turned up many times. J is TRBJ2-3 and V is TRBV29-1, with TRBD2 matching over 14 bases. There are 14 residues in the CDR3. Looked up from germline, CDR1 is SQVTM and CDR2 is ANQGSEA. The trim removed 7 bases at V and 10 bases at J, leaving 10 bases unmatched. DNA of the CDR3: TGCAGCGAAGCCGGGACTAGCGGGGGTGGGGCGCAGTATTTT. Protein sequence: CSEAGTSGGGAQYF.

This clonotype has at least ten counts. The chain couples TRBV6-5 to TRBJ1-2; TRBD1 aligns across 11 bases. Germline CDR1 is MNHEY and CDR2 is SVGAGI. The junction had 4 bases not matched to a gene; V was cut back by 5 bases and J by 5 bases. CDR3 length: 14 amino acids. CDR3 region: CASSGDRGRYGYTF. For the CDR3, the DNA is TGTGCCAGCAGTGGGGACAGGGGGAGGTATGGCTACACCTTC.

This clonotype was seen at least ten times. This chain uses TRBV29-1 with TRBJ2-3; 9 nucleotides agree with TRBD2. J gave up 4 bases and V 3 bases, and 5 bases lay outside the gene matches. Germline CDR1 is SQVTM and CDR2 is ANQGSEA. The CDR3 runs 14 residues. CDR3: CSVESAGGSDTQYF. CDR3 nucleotides: TGCAGCGTTGAGTCAGCGGGGGGATCAGATACGCAGTATTTT.

This clonotype was observed a few times. The rearrangement uses TRBV10-3 and TRBJ2-3; possibly TRBD1 or TRBD2 for D (5 bases each). CDR1 and CDR2 from the germline V gene are ENHRY and SYGVKD. Trimming cost V 6 bases and J 4 bases, with 8 bases left between them. This CDR3 is 12 amino acids long. The CDR3 is CAISQGADTQYF. In nucleotides, the CDR3 is TGTGCCATCAGCCAGGGAGCAGATACGCAGTATTTT.

This clonotype has a count of ten or more. The genes are TRBV29-1 and TRBJ2-3, with D unresolved. The V end lost 8 bases, the J end lost 8 bases, and 14 bases lay between the germline ends. The V gene's germline CDR1 is SQVTM and CDR2 ANQGSEA. The CDR3 consists of 11 residues. The CDR3 DNA sequence: TGCAGCTCCGTTGGTTCGGGTACGCAGTATTTT. Encoded protein: CSSVGSGTQYF.

The table lists this clonotype with many counts. The junction shows a germline mismatch at one end, possibly a read error. This chain joins TRBV29-1 and TRBJ2-7; D is unresolved. The CDR3 length is 11 residues. Germline CDR1 is SQVTM and CDR2 is ANQGSEA. The CDR3 sequence is CSVGGTYELYF. Written as DNA, the CDR3 is TGCAGCGTTGGCGGTACCTACGAGCTGTACTTC.

The genes are TRBV20-1 and TRBJ1-1; TRBD1 matches at 11 bases. The ends lost 5 bases at V and 4 bases at J; junction bases unmatched: 6. The CDR3 runs 14 residues. CDR1 and CDR2 from the germline V gene are DFQATT and SNEGSKA (reference sequence). The CDR3 sequence is CSARTGGEFTEAFF. CDR3 in DNA: TGCAGTGCTCGGACAGGGGGCGAGTTCACTGAAGCTTTCTTT.

This clonotype came up many times. This sequence joins TRBV20-1 and TRBJ2-6; D not certain. V was clipped by 0 bases and J by 4 bases, with 4 bases between them. The CDR3 spans 13 residues. Germline V gives CDR1 DFQATT, CDR2 SNEGSKA (reference sequence). The CDR3 spells CSAREGGANVLTF. Here the CDR3 DNA reads TGCAGTGCTAGAGAAGGCGGGGCCAACGTCCTGACTTTC.